This TCR beta chain emerged from a study of cytomegalovirus exposure and HLA in healthy donors. The V and J ends lost 5 bases and 7 bases, in that order; junction bases with no gene match: 11. This CDR3 has 15 residues. Germline V gene sequence: CDR1 MDHEN, CDR2 SYDVKM. Amplification used 60 Vbeta primers and 13 Jbeta primers. Libraries were prepared by immunoSEQ multiplex PCR; TCRdb keeps only in-frame clonotypes and omits some of them. The sample holds tens of thousands of clones. Worth noting for this clone: The target antigen is unknown.

Study results and caveats: The authors judged a highly shared variant cluster likely a sequencing artifact.

Sequencing was carried out using PBMCs. The TCR sequence derives from a man younger than 30 in good health and CMV-seropositive. This chain joins TRBV28 and TRBJ1-5, with 7 bases matching TRBD1. The chain's CDR3 is CASSRPGQRSQPQHF. CDR3 DNA: TGTGCCAGCAGTCGCCCGGGACAGCGGTCCCAGCCCCAGCATTTT.